This is a list of T cell receptor beta chains from one sample in a study of Tregs in tolerant kidney transplant recipients. Measured with immunoSEQ multiplex PCR; TCRdb has only the in-frame clones, and not every one. This sample has 75,000 to 100,000 clones, with approximately 92% found just once. Material for sequencing was CD8+ T cells from blood. All receptors come from a human donor in good health. CDR3s include the opening cysteine and the closing phenylalanine or tryptophan. A D gene is named only where the DNA matches it firmly. For some rows the clone size is stated as once, few or many, or as a class when expanded; others skip it.

TRBV19,.,TRBJ1-1,TRBD1,CASDRGRDTEAFF,TGTGCCAGCGACAGGGGCAGGGACACTGAAGCTTTCTTT
TRBV7-9,.,TRBJ2-5,.,CASSRTGGPQETQYF,TGTGCCAGCAGTCGAACGGGGGGCCCCCAAGAGACCCAGTACTTC
TRBV27,.,TRBJ1-6,.,CASSLSRGEGNSPLHF,TGTGCCAGCAGTTTATCCCGGGGCGAAGGGAATTCACCCCTCCACTTT
TRBV6-5,.,TRBJ2-5,TRBD2,CASSPSGIETQYF,TGTGCCAGCAGTCCTAGCGGGATCGAGACCCAGTACTTC
TRBV6-1,.,TRBJ1-2,.,CASSEAEVSGYTF,TGTGCCAGCAGTGAAGCGGAAGTTAGTGGCTACACCTTC
TRBV11-2,.,TRBJ2-7,.,CASSLGGTYEQYF,TGTGCCAGCAGCTTAGGTGGGACCTACGAGCAGTACTTC
TRBV18,.,TRBJ2-3,TRBD2,CASSPVAGGPSDTQYF,TGTGCCAGCTCACCAGTGGCGGGGGGGCCCTCAGATACGCAGTATTTT
TRBV19,once,TRBJ2-7,TRBD2,CASSFGRAGEQYF,TGTGCCAGTAGTTTCGGGAGGGCGGGCGAGCAGTACTTC
TRBV9,.,TRBJ1-3,TRBD1,CASSVAQGGTGGNTIYF,TGTGCCAGCAGCGTAGCACAGGGGGGTACGGGTGGAAACACCATATATTTT
TRBV11-3,.,TRBJ2-7,.,CASSLGEQYF,TGTGCCAGCAGCTTGGGGGAGCAGTACTTC
TRBV20-1,.,TRBJ2-3,.,CSAPLDTQYF,TGCAGTGCACCATTGGATACGCAGTATTTT
TRBV29-1,.,TRBJ2-3,.,CSVHRVSTDTQYF,TGCAGCGTGCACAGGGTATCCACAGATACGCAGTATTTT
TRBV11-2,.,TRBJ2-7,.,CASSLDTSYEQYF,TGTGCCAGCAGCTTAGACACCTCCTACGAGCAGTACTTC
TRBV30,.,TRBJ2-5,.,CAWSVGGFETQYF,TGTGCCTGGAGTGTTGGGGGATTCGAGACCCAGTACTTC
TRBV15,.,TRBJ2-7,TRBD2,CATSRDRGDYSSYEQYF,TGTGCCACCAGCAGAGATCGAGGGGACTACTCCTCCTACGAGCAGTACTTC
TRBV15,.,TRBJ1-1,TRBD1,CATSRPPTGMNTEAFF,TGTGCCACCAGCAGACCCCCGACAGGGATGAACACTGAAGCTTTCTTT
TRBV30,.,TRBJ2-7,TRBD2,CAWGPSGLAGAYEQYF,TGTGCCTGGGGACCCTCGGGACTAGCGGGGGCCTACGAGCAGTACTTC
TRBV7-2,.,TRBJ2-3,.,CASSLVQALGTDTQYF,TGTGCCAGCAGCTTAGTACAGGCCCTAGGTACAGATACGCAGTATTTT
TRBV7-9,.,TRBJ2-5,TRBD2,CASSDRTSGRRETQYF,TGTGCCAGCAGCGACAGGACTAGCGGGAGACGGGAGACCCAGTACTTC
TRBV9,.,TRBJ1-6,.,CASSTGTTAANSPLHF,TGTGCCAGCAGCACAGGAACGACAGCAGCTAATTCACCCCTCCACTTT
TRBV27,.,TRBJ2-7,TRBD1,CASSYSDREEQYF,TGTGCCAGCAGTTACTCAGACAGGGAGGAGCAGTACTTC
TRBV5-3,.,TRBJ2-1,TRBD2,CASSQQREVTDEQFF,TGTGCCAGCAGCCAGCAGCGGGAGGTTACCGATGAGCAGTTCTTC
TRBV27,.,TRBJ1-2,TRBD1,CASSLQSGGGYTF,TGTGCCAGCAGTTTACAGTCAGGGGGGGGCTACACCTTC
TRBV5-6,.,TRBJ2-1,TRBD2,CASSLLGLAGGLEQFF,TGTGCCAGCAGCTTGTTAGGTCTAGCGGGAGGGTTGGAGCAGTTCTTC
TRBV4-1,.,TRBJ2-7,.,CASSQDTGGALYEQYF,TGCGCCAGCAGCCAAGATACGGGCGGGGCCCTCTACGAGCAGTACTTC
TRBV6-5,few,TRBJ2-7,TRBD1,CASRDRGNYEQYF,TGTGCCAGCAGGGACAGGGGAAACTACGAGCAGTACTTC
TRBV27,.,TRBJ2-7,.,CASSLAGTYEQYF,TGTGCCAGCAGTTTGGCCGGTACCTACGAGCAGTACTTC
TRBV7-9,.,TRBJ2-2,.,CASSFGTPGELFF,TGTGCCAGCAGCTTCGGGACTCCCGGGGAGCTGTTTTTT
TRBV5-1,once,TRBJ1-4,.,CASSLEGGLAEKLFF,TGCGCCAGCAGCTTGGAGGGGGGGCTTGCTGAAAAACTGTTTTTT
TRBV6-1,few,TRBJ2-7,.,CASSTGGDSYEQYF,TGTGCCAGCTCTACGGGGGGCGACTCCTACGAGCAGTACTTC
TRBV7-9,.,TRBJ2-7,.,CASSSGRRDPREQYF,TGTGCCAGCAGCTCTGGACGAAGGGATCCGCGCGAGCAGTACTTC
TRBV4-1,.,TRBJ2-3,.,CASSQVLLDTQYF,TGCGCCAGCAGCCAAGTTCTCCTGGATACGCAGTATTTT
TRBV10-3,.,TRBJ2-1,TRBD2,CAISGTSGSVFHNEQFF,TGTGCCATCAGTGGGACTAGCGGGAGTGTTTTCCACAATGAGCAGTTCTTC
TRBV27,.,TRBJ2-5,TRBD2,CASSPHHGTSVEETQYF,TGTGCCAGCAGTCCCCATCACGGGACTAGCGTAGAAGAGACCCAGTACTTC
TRBV15,.,TRBJ1-1,.,CATSRDWGAREKAFF,TGTGCCACCAGCAGAGATTGGGGCGCCAGAGAGAAAGCTTTCTTT
TRBV5-4,.,TRBJ2-7,TRBD1,CASSQRDSTYEQYF,TGTGCCAGCAGCCAACGGGACAGTACCTACGAGCAGTACTTC
TRBV21-1,.,TRBJ1-5,.,CASSRTGNQPQHF,TGTGCCAGCAGCCGGACAGGCAATCAGCCCCAGCATTTT
TRBV9,.,TRBJ2-7,.,CASSVAGTVGNYEQYF,TGTGCCAGCAGCGTGGCAGGGACCGTTGGGAACTACGAGCAGTACTTC
TRBV5-1,.,TRBJ2-2,TRBD2,CASSLVLAGVTGELFF,TGCGCCAGCAGCTTGGTATTAGCGGGAGTCACCGGGGAGCTGTTTTTT
TRBV11-2,.,TRBJ2-7,TRBD1,CASSFAGGAYEQYF,TGTGCCAGCAGCTTCGCAGGGGGCGCGTACGAGCAGTACTTC
TRBV6-6,.,TRBJ2-7,.,CASTPGVPSSYEQYF,TGTGCCAGCACCCCGGGAGTTCCAAGTTCCTACGAGCAGTACTTC
TRBV9,.,TRBJ1-1,.,CASSVVDIPGMNTEAFF,TGTGCCAGCAGCGTAGTGGACATCCCCGGCATGAACACTGAAGCTTTCTTT
TRBV11-2,.,TRBJ2-1,TRBD2,CASSLDWTSGDNEQFF,TGTGCCAGCAGCTTAGATTGGACTAGTGGGGACAATGAGCAGTTCTTC
TRBV4-1,once,TRBJ2-1,.,CASSSRDPEEQFF,TGCGCCAGCAGCTCCCGGGACCCTGAGGAGCAGTTCTTC
TRBV5-4,.,TRBJ1-5,.,CASSGDPGEPQHF,TGTGCCAGCAGTGGAGACCCTGGCGAGCCCCAGCATTTT
TRBV10-3,once,TRBJ2-3,.,CANRDGNTDTQYF,TGTGCCAACAGGGACGGGAACACAGATACGCAGTATTTT
TRBV2,.,TRBJ2-2,.,CASSRGVPGELFF,TGTGCCAGCAGCAGGGGGGTCCCCGGGGAGCTGTTTTTT
TRBV27,.,TRBJ1-2,TRBD1,CASSLSVKGQGPIRGYTF,TGTGCCAGCAGTTTATCGGTAAAAGGACAGGGCCCGATTCGAGGCTACACCTTC
TRBV7-8,.,TRBJ2-6,.,CASSSEMISGANVLTF,TGTGCCAGCAGCTCGGAAATGATTTCTGGGGCCAACGTCCTGACTTTC
TRBV5-1,.,TRBJ1-6,.,CASSLIGRGQSPLHF,TGCGCCAGCAGCTTGATCGGAAGGGGCCAATCACCCCTCCACTTT
TRBV15,.,TRBJ1-2,.,CATSRDPGRSVGYTF,TGTGCCACCAGCAGAGATCCGGGGCGATCGGTCGGCTACACCTTC
TRBV5-8,.,TRBJ1-2,.,CASPAREGYGYTF,TGTGCCAGCCCCGCCCGGGAAGGGTATGGCTACACCTTC
TRBV2,.,TRBJ2-3,.,CASSPLWQGAPTDTQYF,.
TRBV4-2,.,TRBJ2-3,TRBD2,CASSQDFGGAVDTQYF,TGTGCCAGCAGCCAAGATTTCGGGGGGGCAGTAGATACGCAGTATTTT
TRBV19,.,TRBJ2-1,.,CASSTTYYEQFF,TGTGCCAGTAGTACGACGTACTATGAGCAGTTCTTC
TRBV7-9,.,TRBJ2-7,.,CASRQTGQSDLSYEQYF,TGTGCCAGCAGGCAGACAGGTCAGTCGGATCTCTCCTACGAGCAGTACTTC
TRBV25-1,.,TRBJ2-5,.,CASSPIKGLQIQGETQYF,TGTGCCAGCAGCCCAATAAAGGGGCTCCAGATACAAGGGGAGACCCAGTACTTC
TRBV4-2,.,TRBJ1-2,TRBD1,CASSQSQGGTGVGYTF,TGTGCCAGCAGCCAAAGTCAAGGGGGGACAGGGGTCGGCTACACCTTC